This is a list of T cell receptor beta chains from one sample in a study of OX40 agonist ivuxolimab in advanced cancers. Only in-frame clones appear in the TCRdb table, and some are missing; sequencing was by immunoSEQ multiplex PCR. This table has around 60,000 clones, about 89% appearing once. Sequenced here: CD4+ or CD8+ T cells sorted from blood, sampled in a trial of the OX40 agonist ivuxolimab. The receptors derive from an adult with an advanced solid tumor such as melanoma, head and neck, liver or kidney cancer. Both conserved end residues are part of each CDR3. The D gene is left open where the match is weak. Expanded clones get a size class; other rows say once, few or many, or leave the size out.

v_call	j_call	d_call	clone_size	cdr3_nt	cdr3_aa
TRBV7-2	TRBJ2-3	TRBD2	-	TGTGCCAGCAGCTTAGCTTCGGCGGGGGGCGTGCGAACGCAGTATTTT	CASSLASAGGVRTQYF
TRBV6-1	TRBJ2-7	TRBD1	-	TGTGCCAGCAGTGTAGGGACAGGGACCTACGAGCAGTACTTC	CASSVGTGTYEQYF
TRBV7-2	TRBJ1-1	-	-	TGTGCCAGCAGCTTAGTCTTAAGGCAGGCCGGACGGGCTTTCTTT	CASSLVLRQAGRAFF
TRBV19	TRBJ1-3	-	-	TGTGCCAGTATTCGGGACGTCCACTCTGGAAACACCATATATTTT	CASIRDVHSGNTIYF
TRBV5-1	TRBJ2-7	-	once	TGCGCCAGCAGCTTGGGTCCGAGGTCCGACGAGCAGTACTTC	CASSLGPRSDEQYF
TRBV2	TRBJ1-5	-	-	TGTGCCAGTGGACGGACTAATAGCAATCAGCCCCAGCATTTT	CASGRTNSNQPQHF
TRBV19	TRBJ1-1	-	-	TGTGCCAGTAGTCCCCCGGGAAATCGGGGGAACACTGAAGCTTTCTTT	CASSPPGNRGNTEAFF
TRBV10-2	TRBJ1-1	TRBD1	-	TGCGCCAGCAGTCCTTCTGGGGCCCTTAGGGGACAGGGGGACACTGAAGCTTTCTTT	CASSPSGALRGQGDTEAFF
TRBV30	TRBJ1-5	-	-	TGTGCCTGGAGTTCTCCGGCAGGAGCCCAGCATTTT	CAWSSPAGAQHF
TRBV9	TRBJ1-1	-	-	TGTGCCAGCAGCGCGGGCCTTGGACAGTTGAACACTGAAGCTTTCTTT	CASSAGLGQLNTEAFF
TRBV9	TRBJ1-2	-	-	TGTGCCAGCAGCGTAGGACGAGGCTATGGCTACACCTTC	CASSVGRGYGYTF
TRBV19	TRBJ1-6	-	-	TGTGCCAGTAGTATAGACCTTCATCGGGGGTCACCCCTCCACTTT	CASSIDLHRGSPLHF
TRBV7-6	TRBJ2-3	TRBD2	-	TGTGCCAGCAGCTCGTTCGGGCGGGGGACAGATACGCAGTATTTT	CASSSFGRGTDTQYF
TRBV21-1	TRBJ2-3	-	few	TGTGCCAGCACCTTGACTAGCGGGAGATGGGAGACAGATACGCAGTATTTT	CASTLTSGRWETDTQYF
TRBV9	TRBJ1-2	TRBD1	-	TGTGCCAGCAGCTCCCGACCAGGGGGCGGGAACTATGGCTACACCTTC	CASSSRPGGGNYGYTF
TRBV7-2	TRBJ2-5	-	-	TGTGCCAGCAGCGGTAGTTTCCAAGAGACCCAGTACTTC	CASSGSFQETQYF
TRBV30	TRBJ1-2	-	-	TGTGCCTGGAGTGTAAACAGAGCTTATGGCTACACCTTC	CAWSVNRAYGYTF
TRBV19	TRBJ2-2	-	-	TGTGCCAGTAGTATACGCCAACTTTCCGGGGAGCTGTTTTTT	CASSIRQLSGELFF
TRBV2	TRBJ1-3	-	-	TGTGCCAGCATTCTTGTCTCGGGGGGCTTTGGAAACACCATATATTTT	CASILVSGGFGNTIYF
TRBV7-2	TRBJ1-5	TRBD1	-	TGTGCCAGCAGTCTTGACAGGGGAGGCAATCAGCCCCAGCATTTT	CASSLDRGGNQPQHF
TRBV5-6	TRBJ2-4	-	-	TGTGCCAGCAGCTTGGGGTGGACAGAGAGCATTCAGTACTTC	CASSLGWTESIQYF
TRBV25-1	TRBJ2-7	-	-	TGTGCCAGCGAAGGGGACCCCTACGAGCAGTACTTC	CASEGDPYEQYF
TRBV7-9	TRBJ2-3	TRBD2	-	TGTGCCAGCAGCAAAAGGGACTACAGCACAGATACGCAGTATTTT	CASSKRDYSTDTQYF
TRBV6-1	TRBJ1-3	-	-	TGTGCCAGCAGGGTTACAGGGTTTGGAAACACCATATATTTT	CASRVTGFGNTIYF
TRBV30	TRBJ1-4	TRBD1	-	TGTGCCTGGAGACCACGGACAGGGGCCAATGAAAAACTGTTTTTT	CAWRPRTGANEKLFF
TRBV19	TRBJ2-2	TRBD1	-	TGTGCCAGTAGTACGAGGGCAGGGGGCCCCGGGGAGCTGTTTTTT	CASSTRAGGPGELFF
TRBV5-1	TRBJ2-1	-	few	TGCGCCAGCAGCCTCGGGACTCTAAATCGTCAGGATGAGCAGTTCTTC	CASSLGTLNRQDEQFF
TRBV7-9	TRBJ1-5	TRBD1	-	TGTGCCAGCAGCTTAGAGGGGGCTGGCAATCAGCCCCAGCATTTT	CASSLEGAGNQPQHF
TRBV30	TRBJ2-2	-	-	TGTGCCTGGAGCTCCGGGACACCTTCCTCGAACACCGGGGAGCTGTTTTTT	CAWSSGTPSSNTGELFF
TRBV5-4	TRBJ2-5	-	-	TGTGCCAGCAGCTCCGGACACCTCCAAGAGGCCCAGTACTTC	CASSSGHLQEAQYF
TRBV6-6	TRBJ1-5	-	-	TGTGCCAGCAGTTACTCGTGGGGACTGAGCAATCAGCCCCAGCATTTT	CASSYSWGLSNQPQHF